Following are 10 T cell receptor beta chains from one sample sequenced in a study of cytomegalovirus exposure and HLA in healthy donors. Use of 60 Vbeta and 13 Jbeta primers characterized the PCR. Generated by immunoSEQ multiplex PCR, the TCRdb table keeps only in-frame clones and is missing some. The repertoire holds under 250,000 clones, with 79% as singletons. Source material: PBMCs. These receptors were taken from a woman aged 25 to 39 in good health and CMV-seropositive.

On this clone itself: The sample contains more than one DNA sequence encoding this CDR3. The chain joins TRBV30 to TRBJ2-3; a weak D match, TRBD2 (5 bases). From germline, CDR1 is GTSNPN and CDR2 SVGIG (reference sequence). V was cut by 0 bases and J by 5 bases, with 6 bases left in between. The CDR3 runs to 12 residues. CDR3 coding DNA: TGTGCCTGGAGTGTACGGGGAGATACGCAGTATTTT. Amino acid sequence: CAWSVRGDTQYF.

This clone occurred a few times. The rearrangement uses TRBV2 and TRBJ1-1, with 8 bases aligning to TRBD1. Germline-derived CDR1 and CDR2 are SNHLY and FYNNEI. The CDR3 is made up of 14 amino acids. V shed 2 bases and J 5 bases; nucleotides not matched to a gene: 4. CDR3 nucleotide sequence: TGTGCCAGCAGTGAACAGGGGGCAGGGACTGAAGCTTTCTTT. This codes for CASSEQGAGTEAFF.

The CDR3 bases are TGTGCGTTGGGGGGTGCGCATGGCTACACCTTC. Protein: CALGGAHGYTF. The chain carries TRBV30 and TRBJ1-2; possible D gene TRBD1, 5 bases. The CDR3 extends over 11 amino acids. CDR1 GTSNPN and CDR2 SVGIG come from the germline V gene (reference sequence).

V usage is TRBV5-6 and J usage is TRBJ2-3; D is undetermined. Deletions cut 3 bases from V and 8 bases from J, with 16 bases between. The CDR3 is 14 residues long. Germline CDR1 is SGHDT and CDR2 is YYEEEE. The CDR3 sequence is CASSSDVHPGTQYF. The CDR3 nucleotides are TGTGCCAGCAGCTCCGACGTACACCCAGGTACGCAGTATTTT.

The chain uses TRBV15 and TRBJ1-2, with D maybe TRBD1 (5 bases). This CDR3 comprises 15 residues. V was cut by 5 bases and J by 4 bases, with 17 bases left in between. Germline V gives CDR1 LNHNV, CDR2 YYDKDF (reference sequence). CDR3 sequence: CATSGRFSTGYGYTF. CDR3 DNA: TGTGCCACCAGCGGACGGTTCAGCACAGGCTATGGCTACACCTTC.

This clone was counted once. The chain carries TRBV4-3 and TRBJ2-1, with 7 nucleotides matching TRBD1. Germline V CDR1 and CDR2: LGHNA, YSLEER. The CDR3 spans 17 residues. V lost 0 bases and J lost 4; bases outside the gene matches: 9. CDR3 region: CASSQDRRGPFYNEQFF. The CDR3 region has the DNA TGCGCCAGCAGCCAAGATCGAAGGGGGCCTTTTTACAATGAGCAGTTCTTC.

This chain uses TRBV29-1 with TRBJ1-2, with D unclear. In germline, CDR1 is SQVTM, CDR2 ANQGSEA. Between the trimmed V and J ends, which lost 3 bases and 1 base, there was a span of 15 bases. The length of the CDR3 is 15 residues. The CDR3 protein is CSVDNREDINYGYTF. The CDR3 bases are TGCAGCGTTGACAACCGGGAGGATATTAACTATGGCTACACCTTC.

The rearrangement links TRBV7-9 to TRBJ2-7; weak D call: TRBD2 (6 bases). CDR3 length: 15 residues. Looked up from germline, CDR1 is SEHNR and CDR2 is FQNEAQ (reference sequence). The ends were cut back, 3 bases at V and 5 bases at J, with 17 bases in the middle. CDR3 DNA: TGTGCCAGCAGCTTGGGACTCCAGGGAGGCCACGAGCAGTACTTC. Residues: CASSLGLQGGHEQYF.

The rearrangement uses TRBV6-1 and TRBJ2-3, with TRBD2 matching 11 bases. CDR1 and CDR2 (germline): MNHNS, SASEGT. Trimming cost V 3 bases and J 2 bases; bases outside gene matches: 10. This CDR3 has 18 amino acids. DNA for the CDR3: TGTGCCAGCAGTGACGGAATACTAGCGGGGGCCTTCACAGATACGCAGTATTTT. Its translation: CASSDGILAGAFTDTQYF.

This chain connects TRBV4-1 to TRBJ2-3, with 8 nucleotides matching TRBD2. The CDR3 consists of 17 residues. J was trimmed by 4 bases and V by 1 base; bases with no gene match: 10. Germline-derived CDR1 and CDR2 are MGHRA and YSYEKL. The CDR3 sequence is CASSQVLAGFLADTQYF. The CDR3 DNA reads as TGCGCCAGCAGCCAAGTATTAGCGGGGTTTCTCGCAGATACGCAGTATTTT.